This T cell receptor beta chain appears in the sequencing data of a study of cytomegalovirus exposure and HLA in healthy donors. Notes on the study in general: Presence/absence analyses supposed approximately even sequencing depth among donors. Association of 15,000 to 20,000 TCR beta sequences with HLA alleles was found at 0.05 false discovery rate in a later analysis. Information on immune exposure was restricted to one variable (CMV serostatus). Common viral pathogens seemed to be connected with several of the most significant clusters, according to a later analysis.

On this clone: Its antigen is currently unknown.

Amplification used 60 Vbeta primers and 13 Jbeta primers. The repertoire was sequenced with immunoSEQ multiplex PCR; TCRdb's copy has only in-frame clones and lacks some. The table includes approximately 190,000 clones, approximately 80% detected once. The CDR3 spans 15 residues. The germline gives CDR1 SEHNR, CDR2 FQNEAQ (reference sequence). Unmatched junction bases numbered 4, after V lost 1 base and J lost 5 bases. The rearrangement links TRBV7-9 to TRBJ1-4; TRBD1 matches 7 bases. The receptor comes from a young woman in good health and CMV-seropositive. Sequencing was performed on PBMCs. In nucleotides, the CDR3 is TGTGCCAGCAGCTTAGTCACAGGGGTAAATGAAAAACTGTTTTTT. This encodes CASSLVTGVNEKLFF.